This T cell receptor beta chain was found in a study of T-cell reconstitution after alpha-beta-depleted transplantation in children. This clonotype was seen at least ten times. A library of TCRbeta sequences, prepared with unique molecular identifiers, was generated. TCRdb reprocessed the PCR reads with MiXCR, giving one entry per CDR3 protein. This sample has about 600,000 distinct CDR3 sequences, with roughly a tenth found just once. V dropped 7 bases and J dropped 4 bases, with 8 bases sitting between them. The CDR3 length is 11 residues. Sequenced material: PBMCs from the stem cell graft donor, taken from the stem cell graft. The clonotype was recovered from a human donor who donated a stem cell graft to a child with acute myeloid leukemia. The J gene is TRBJ2-7, the V gene TRBV12-3 or TRBV12-4; D remains ambiguous. In nucleotides, the CDR3 is TGTGCCAGCACTGACGGTTACGAGCAGTACTTC. Amino acid sequence: CASTDGYEQYF.